This is a list of T cell receptor beta chains from one sample in a study of shared clonotypes between healthy human individuals. Assay: immunoSEQ multiplex PCR; the TCRdb copy retains only in-frame clones and omits some. The sample carries about half a million clones, 77% recorded once. The source material was PBMCs. The receptors come from a woman between 40 and 55 years old in good health. Some clones in this sample may be carry-over from other donors' samples. The CDR3 runs from the conserved cysteine through the conserved F or W. Clone size is given for some rows only: seen once, a few or many times, or a class if the clone is expanded.

j_gene	abundance	len	v_gene	CDR3aa
TRBJ1-2	.	18	TRBV6-9	CASSYDTPPWRGDYGYTF
TRBJ2-5	.	14	TRBV7-2	CASSLGVLPGTQYF
TRBJ2-5	.	15	TRBV28	CASSLRAGVWETQYF
TRBJ2-5	.	14	TRBV19	CASSLGQLGETQYF
TRBJ2-5	.	14	TRBV5-1	CASSPGQTQETQYF
TRBJ1-2	.	15	TRBV5-4	CASSSSREGSGGYTF
TRBJ2-6	few	14	TRBV7-9	CASSLGGGGNVLTF
TRBJ2-1	.	11	TRBV6-5	CASGGYNEQFF
TRBJ2-5	.	15	TRBV28	CASSPGLADQETQYF
TRBJ2-7	.	14	TRBV28	CASSTGQGKNEQYF
TRBJ2-7	.	15	TRBV5-4	CASSSEGVNSYEQYF
TRBJ2-3	many	11	TRBV20-1	CSALSSYTQYF
TRBJ1-2	.	12	TRBV14	CASSLGRSGYTF
TRBJ2-1	.	15	TRBV7-9	CASSLGLAEANEQFF
TRBJ2-7	few	14	TRBV6-1	CASSLGGNSYEQYF
TRBJ2-1	.	17	TRBV28	CASSPNPFGTSHNEQFF
TRBJ2-2	.	13	TRBV27	CASSLGGTGELFF
TRBJ2-2	.	15	TRBV5-1	CASSLDRVATGELFF
TRBJ2-5	.	16	TRBV28	CASSLWRGRGKETQYF
TRBJ2-7	once	16	TRBV15	CATSRDPGLAEYEQYF
TRBJ1-4	.	15	TRBV5-6	CASSSTGTGTEKLFF
TRBJ1-1	.	14	TRBV29-1	CSVVLTRGWIEAFF
TRBJ2-3	.	14	TRBV7-6	CASRHRGDTDTQYF
TRBJ1-1	.	15	TRBV30	CAWRTAGQVYTEAFF
TRBJ2-1	.	15	TRBV11-2	CASSSGTSVVGEQFF
TRBJ2-1	.	14	TRBV9	CASSPHPDHNEQFF
TRBJ2-7	.	14	TRBV27	CASSYSGGAYEQYF
TRBJ2-1	.	14	TRBV7-2	CASSFASGYNEQFF
TRBJ2-7	.	13	TRBV5-4	CASSRGDGDEQYF
TRBJ2-1	.	15	TRBV28	CASIRGDPRRDEQFF
TRBJ1-2	.	14	TRBV28	CASRRAGTNYGYTF
TRBJ1-2	.	17	TRBV18	CASSPPNGRNLNYGYTF
TRBJ2-5	.	16	TRBV9	CASSLRDRAYQETQYF
TRBJ2-5	.	13	TRBV5-1	CASSSEALETQYF
TRBJ1-2	.	15	TRBV28	CASRILGGQTYGYTF
TRBJ2-5	.	12	TRBV18	CASSPGEETQYF
TRBJ2-3	.	14	TRBV6-1	CASSESVTTDTQYF
TRBJ2-3	.	14	TRBV5-1	CASIDAQVSDTQYF
TRBJ2-7	once	15	TRBV5-1	CASSLGDRVSYEQYF
TRBJ2-7	once	14	TRBV7-2	CASSPPGQGNEQYF
TRBJ2-7	.	13	TRBV2	CASSEQFSYEQYF
TRBJ2-3	.	14	TRBV28	CASSLAGGWDTQYF
TRBJ2-2	.	15	TRBV5-5	CASSFVSGTSGELFF
TRBJ2-2	.	16	TRBV5-4	CASSSPGSLNTGELFF
TRBJ1-5	few	14	TRBV6-1	CASSDLTMYQPQHF
TRBJ2-7	.	14	TRBV10-3	CAISQTGYEDEQYF
TRBJ2-1	.	14	TRBV30	CAWGNRGLYNEQFF
TRBJ2-1	few	15	TRBV19	CASSISSGSGYEQFF
TRBJ2-1	.	15	TRBV7-9	CASSLAQAGHNGQFF
TRBJ2-7	.	11	TRBV28	CASRTTYEQYF
TRBJ2-5	.	14	TRBV7-3	CASSRGGRQETQYF
TRBJ1-1	.	14	TRBV7-9	CASSPQALNTEAFF
TRBJ1-4	.	14	TRBV7-9	CASSSGQGSEKLFF
TRBJ2-1	once	15	TRBV7-9	CASGQTSGRGNEQFF